This paragraph covers one T cell receptor beta chain sequence. This clonotype was seen at least ten times. This clone's antigen is unknown. No quality values exist for individual bases; no much larger clone is one base distant. The data derive from a study of CD8 T cells in ankylosing spondylitis listed by TCRdb under 2017. Regarding the study in general: T cell receptor beta repertoires were profiled in healthy donors and ankylosing spondylitis patients so that disease-linked TCR variants could be found. The whole study cohort included over a hundred healthy donors and 20 to 25 ankylosing spondylitis patients. Peripheral blood was sampled, and synovial fluid was also collected from ankylosing spondylitis patients.

In the germline V gene, CDR1 corresponds to SGHRS and CDR2 to YFSETQ. Inclusive of the bounding cysteine and phenylalanine, the CDR3 is 13 residues long. The only DNA kept is the CDR3, 39 bases in frame from the first base. At the junction V is shortened by 5 bases and J by 8 bases, with 13 bases in between. TCRdb shows the sequencer as Illumina HiSeq 2500. Quantitative 5'-RACE with molecular barcodes was the method used to prepare the TCR beta libraries. Per the authors' processing: To identify disease-linked TCR variants, a new computational method was used, one built on a probabilistic model of VDJ rearrangement. TCRdb handled the public reads itself, with Q25 trimming in fastp and clone calling in MiXCR, and kept productive beta chains. CDR3 protein duplicates are merged, each entry listing the most common genes and DNA. The V and J calls, along with clone size, are taken from TCRdb and not from the paper's own processing. This sample is represented by hundreds of thousands of distinct CDR3 sequences; 7.5% to 9.5% of them were singletons. Roughly 5% of the sample goes to the ten largest clones.

The paper's findings and limits, for the study overall: A TCR beta motif made up of several highly homologous amino acid variants appeared to be characteristic of blood from ankylosing spondylitis patients. Some motif variants were previously reported in synovial fluid and blood of reactive arthritis patients, suggesting common disease-initiation mechanisms. Significant enrichment of the disease-linked clones was reported in matched synovial fluid samples from ankylosing spondylitis patients. In peripheral blood, the disease-linked clones were found at relatively low frequencies and had a CD8+ phenotype.

Input material: blood, either unsorted or a sorted T cell fraction (not recorded which). The chain was built from TRBV5-1 and TRBJ1-4; TRBD1 is a weak D gene call, 6 bases matching. This receptor was identified in a female donor with ankylosing spondylitis or in good health (not recorded which). The nucleotide sequence reads as follows: TGCGCCAGCAGGCGACAGGAAGGGGAAAAACTGTTTTTT. Translation gives CASRRQEGEKLFF.